What follows is one TCR beta chain and its context. The CDR3 is made up of 15 amino acids. Germline V lookup: CDR1 WSHSY, CDR2 SAAADI. The ends were cut back, 3 bases at V and 3 bases at J, with 13 bases in the middle. The TCR beta repertoire was assessed by survey-level immunoSEQ sequencing. The method was immunoSEQ multiplex PCR; TCRdb's version includes in-frame clones alone and lacks a portion of them. Among 60,000 to 85,000 clones listed, 90% to 95% were seen once. The rearrangement links TRBV10-2 to TRBJ2-3, with no clear D. The sample taken for sequencing was PBMCs. This sequence was found in a man in his forties with rheumatoid arthritis. CDR3 in amino acids: CASSDPPRFTDTQYF. The DNA for the CDR3 is TGCGCCAGCAGTGACCCCCCGCGGTTTACAGATACGCAGTATTTT.